These 15 T cell receptor beta chains were sequenced from one sample in a study of CXCR3-negative and CXCR3-positive naive CD8 T cells. These receptors are not linked to any known antigen. The authors prepared UMI-labeled TRB cDNA libraries by 5' RACE. For each CDR3 protein, TCRdb gives one entry from its re-call of the 5' RACE reads, without DNA. Its listing shows 90,000 to 100,000 distinct CDR3 sequences. Findings and caveats of the study: Naive cells that were CXCR3-positive had more hydrophobic TRB CDR3s (compared with CXCR3-negative naive cells).

The sequenced material came from naive CXCR3+ CD8+ T cells from blood. Subset noted: CD45RO-CCR7+CD27+CD95- naive CD8+ T cells expressing CXCR3 (TNR3+). These receptors originate from a human donor in good health. Some clones in this sample may be carry-over from other donors' samples.

V and J are TRBV29-1 and TRBJ2-7. The CDR3 extends over 13 amino acids. Germline loops: CDR1 SQVTM, CDR2 ANQGSEA. CDR3 region: CSVAWQSPYEQYF.

The chain is built from TRBV11-2 and TRBJ1-1; without DNA, the TCRdb call of TRBD1 cannot be checked. Germline V gives CDR1 SGHAT, CDR2 FQNNGV. The CDR3 is made up of 14 amino acids. CDR3 residues: CASSLVTGHTEAFF. Combining the CDR3 with reference TRBV11-2 and TRBJ1-1 gives the whole variable domain EAGVAQSPRYKIIEKRQSVAFWCNPISGHATLYWYQQILGQGPKLLIQFQNNGVVDDSQLPKDRFSAERLKGVDSTLKIQPAKLEDSAVYLCASSLVTGHTEAFFGQGTRLTVV.

This rearrangement joins TRBV6-2 or TRBV6-3 to TRBJ2-7; TCRdb proposes TRBD1, but this gene call is untestable without DNA. Germline V gives CDR1 MNHEY, CDR2 SVGEGT. This CDR3 has 14 amino acids. CDR3 sequence: CASTKRGASYEQYF.

The chain couples TRBV29-1 to TRBJ1-2; the D call of TRBD1 rests on TCRdb alone, since no DNA is present to check it. CDR1 is SQVTM, CDR2 ANQGSEA, per germline. The CDR3 has 14 amino acids. CDR3 sequence: CSVEVLGAGDGYTF.

The chain's CDR3 is CSAPNRDRENYGYTF. This chain connects TRBV20-1 to TRBJ1-2; TCRdb's assignment of TRBD1 cannot be checked, as there is no DNA. The length of the CDR3 is 15 residues. Germline V gives CDR1 DFQATT, CDR2 SNEGSKA (reference sequence).

This chain joins TRBV12-3 or TRBV12-4 and TRBJ2-7; the D call of TRBD1 rests on TCRdb alone, since no DNA is present to check it. The CDR3 runs 13 residues. CDR3: CASSLTTGSEQYF.

The chain is built from TRBV25-1 and TRBJ2-7; without DNA, the TCRdb call of TRBD2 cannot be checked. This CDR3 spans 15 amino acids. Germline lookup yields CDR1 MGHDK and CDR2 SYGVNS. The CDR3 here is CASSDAGELSYEQYF.

The chain couples TRBV12-5 to TRBJ2-5; TCRdb gives TRBD1 as the D gene, but with no DNA this cannot be confirmed. Per germline, CDR1 LGHNT and CDR2 FRNRAP. CDR3 length: 14 residues. This CDR3 reads CASGPFTAGETQYF.

This chain uses TRBV29-1 with TRBJ2-2. This CDR3 has 12 residues. Germline lookup yields CDR1 SQVTM and CDR2 ANQGSEA. The CDR3: CSVVVGTGELFF.

The V call is TRBV5-5, the J call TRBJ2-7; TCRdb's D call of TRBD1 is untestable without DNA. The germline V gene encodes CDR1 SGHKS and CDR2 YYEKEE (reference sequence). The CDR3 consists of 17 residues. The CDR3 sequence is CASSLSDSGQGPYEQYF.

V usage is TRBV29-1 and J usage is TRBJ2-1; TCRdb gives TRBD2 as the D gene, but with no DNA this cannot be confirmed. Germline CDR1 and CDR2: SQVTM and ANQGSEA. The CDR3 loop spans 12 amino acids. The CDR3 sequence: CSVEGLAGVEFF.

Here the CDR3 reads CASSDSTSGGADTQYF. This chain uses TRBV6-4 with TRBJ2-3; TCRdb returns TRBD2, unconfirmable since there is no DNA. This CDR3 has 16 residues. Germline values: CDR1 MRHNA, CDR2 SNTAGT.

This CDR3 is CASSGNGLRVSYNEQFF. The chain employs TRBV9 and TRBJ2-1; the TCRdb D gene call, TRBD2, has no DNA to confirm it. Germline V gene lookup returns CDR1 SGDLS and CDR2 YYNGEE. The CDR3 has 17 amino acids. Full variable domain (outside the CDR3, taken from reference TRBV9 and TRBJ2-1): DSGVTQTPKHLITATGQRVTLRCSPRSGDLSVYWYQQSLDQGLQFLIQYYNGEERAKGNILERFSAQQFPDLHSELNLSSLELGDSALYFCASSGNGLRVSYNEQFFGPGTRLTVL.

V is TRBV5-1 and J is TRBJ2-7; TCRdb calls TRBD2, which cannot be checked without DNA. Germline V gene data show CDR1 as SGHRS and CDR2 as YFSETQ. CDR3 size: 14 residues. CDR3 in amino acids: CASSVGTSIYENYF. The full variable domain, in which reference TRBV5-1 and TRBJ2-7 provide the parts outside the CDR3, is KAGVTQTPRYLIKTRGQQVTLSCSPISGHRSVSWYQQTPGQGLQFLFEYFSETQRNKGNFPGRFSGRQFSNSRSEMNVSTLELGDSALYLCASSVGTSIYENYFGPGTRLTVT.

The genes are TRBV7-2 and TRBJ2-7; TCRdb's assignment of TRBD2 cannot be checked, as there is no DNA. The CDR3 is 15 amino acids. Germline V gene lookup returns CDR1 SGHTA and CDR2 FQGNSA. CDR3 protein: CASSPWTSGSGEQYF.